This T cell receptor beta chain was recovered during a study of T cell responses to AZD1222 COVID-19 vaccine. Study-level results: Along spike, vaccine-associated CD4 TCRs were found throughout, with dominance at 160-218 and 743-854.

CDR3 size: 15 residues. Germline values: CDR1 SGDLS, CDR2 YYNGEE. Trimming left V 0 bases short and J 4 bases short, with 11 bases between. Sequencing used immunoSEQ multiplex PCR; TCRdb keeps in-frame clones, though not all of them. The data show around 140,000 clones, around nine tenths seen once. Note on this clone: Its target is unknown.

The receptor's source is an adult who received the AZD1222 COVID-19 vaccine. Sequenced here: peripheral blood, sampled 28 days after the second AZD1222 dose. J is TRBJ2-1 and V is TRBV9, with D possibly matching TRBD1 (7 bases). The CDR3 DNA reads as TGTGCCAGCAGCGTAGGGCAGGGGGGTTACAATGAGCAGTTCTTC. Its protein product is CASSVGQGGYNEQFF.